This TCR beta chain came from a study of blood T cell repertoires in COVID-19. Whole-study context: Acute and convalescent COVID-19 specimens originated in the United States, Italy and Spain.

Here immunoSEQ multiplex PCR was the method, and the copy in TCRdb shows in-frame clones only, minus some. This table has 100,000 to 150,000 clones, over 85% appearing once. Patients from Seattle were sampled longitudinally, starting during active infection. The CDR3 spans 16 residues. Germline CDR1 reads MRHNA; CDR2 reads SNTAGT. V was pared by 6 bases and J by 0 bases, with 6 bases of the junction left unmatched. The chain recombines TRBV6-4 with TRBJ2-1; TRBD2 matches at 9 bases. The sequence was obtained from a man between 60 and 70 years old with COVID-19, enrolled during active disease. Sequencing input: peripheral blood. The CDR3 sequence is CASRKQTSGSYNEQFF. CDR3 nucleotides: TGTGCCAGCAGGAAACAGACTAGCGGCTCCTACAATGAGCAGTTCTTC.